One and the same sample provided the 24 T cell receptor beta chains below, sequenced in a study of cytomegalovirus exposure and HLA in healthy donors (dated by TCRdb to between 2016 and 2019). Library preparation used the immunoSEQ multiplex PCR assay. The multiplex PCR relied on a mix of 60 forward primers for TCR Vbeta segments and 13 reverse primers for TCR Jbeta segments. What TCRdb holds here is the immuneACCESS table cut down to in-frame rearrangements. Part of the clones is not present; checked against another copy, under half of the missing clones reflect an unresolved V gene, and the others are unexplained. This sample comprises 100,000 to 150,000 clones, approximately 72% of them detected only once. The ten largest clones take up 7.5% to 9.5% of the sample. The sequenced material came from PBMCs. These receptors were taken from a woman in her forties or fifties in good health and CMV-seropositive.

CDR3 sequence reads: CASSPRGTHNEQFF. The CDR3 nucleotides read TGTGCCAGCAGCCCAAGAGGCACACACAATGAGCAGTTCTTC. This chain links TRBV7-2 with TRBJ2-1, with D unresolved. V dropped 5 bases and J dropped 5 bases, with 13 bases sitting between them. CDR3 size: 14 residues. Germline CDR1 and CDR2: SGHTA and FQGNSA.

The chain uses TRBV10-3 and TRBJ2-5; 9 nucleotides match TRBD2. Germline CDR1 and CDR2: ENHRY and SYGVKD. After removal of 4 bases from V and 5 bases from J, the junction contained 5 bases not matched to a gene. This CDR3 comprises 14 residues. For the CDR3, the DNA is TGTGCCATCAGTGGGCAGCGGGGGGCTGAGACCCAGTACTTC. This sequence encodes CAISGQRGAETQYF.

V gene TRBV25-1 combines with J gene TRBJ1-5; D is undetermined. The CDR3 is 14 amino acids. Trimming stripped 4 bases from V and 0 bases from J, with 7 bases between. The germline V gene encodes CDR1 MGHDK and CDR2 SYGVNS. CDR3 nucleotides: TGTGCCAGCAGTGGAGCAGGTAGCAATCAGCCCCAGCATTTT. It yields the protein CASSGAGSNQPQHF.

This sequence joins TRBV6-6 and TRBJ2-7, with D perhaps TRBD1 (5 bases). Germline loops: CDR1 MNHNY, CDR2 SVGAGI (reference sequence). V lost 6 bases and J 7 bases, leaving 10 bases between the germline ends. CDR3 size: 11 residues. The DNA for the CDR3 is TGTGCCAGCAGGAATTCAGGGGAGCAGTACTTC. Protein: CASRNSGEQYF.

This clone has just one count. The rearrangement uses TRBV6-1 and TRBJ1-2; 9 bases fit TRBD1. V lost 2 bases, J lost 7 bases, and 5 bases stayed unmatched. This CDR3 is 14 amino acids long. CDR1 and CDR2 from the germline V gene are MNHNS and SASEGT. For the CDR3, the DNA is TGTGCCAGCAGTGAATACGGACAGGGGCTTGGCTACACCTTC. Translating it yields CASSEYGQGLGYTF.

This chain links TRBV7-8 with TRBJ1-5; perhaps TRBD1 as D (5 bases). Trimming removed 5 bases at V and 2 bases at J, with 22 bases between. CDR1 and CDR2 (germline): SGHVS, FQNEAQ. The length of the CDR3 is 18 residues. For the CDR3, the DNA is TGTGCCAGCAGCGCTGACTCCTCGACGTGGGGGGGCAATCAGCCCCAGCATTTT. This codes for CASSADSSTWGGNQPQHF. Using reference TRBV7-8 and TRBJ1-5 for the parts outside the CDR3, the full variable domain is GAGVSQSPRYKVAKRGQDVALRCDPISGHVSLFWYQQALGQGPEFLTYFQNEAQLDKSGLPSDRFFAERPEGSVSTLKIQRTQQEDSAVYLCASSADSSTWGGNQPQHFGDGTRLSIL.

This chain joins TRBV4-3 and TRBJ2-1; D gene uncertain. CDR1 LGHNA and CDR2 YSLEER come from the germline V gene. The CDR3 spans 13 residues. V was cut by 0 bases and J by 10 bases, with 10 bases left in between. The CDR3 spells CASSQDGGEEQFF. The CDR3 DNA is TGCGCCAGCAGCCAAGATGGTGGTGAGGAGCAGTTCTTC.

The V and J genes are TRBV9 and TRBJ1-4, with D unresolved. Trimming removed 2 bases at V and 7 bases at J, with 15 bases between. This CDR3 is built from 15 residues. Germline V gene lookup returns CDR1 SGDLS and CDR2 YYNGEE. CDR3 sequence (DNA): TGTGCCAGCAGCGTTAGGTCGGGCGCGGGTGAAAAACTGTTTTTT. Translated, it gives CASSVRSGAGEKLFF.

The CDR3 protein is CASSFAGDNEQFF. CDR3 DNA: TGTGCCAGCAGTTTCGCAGGGGACAATGAGCAGTTCTTC. The chain uses TRBV27 and TRBJ2-1; possible D gene TRBD1, 6 bases. The V gene lost 3 bases and the J gene lost 5 bases, with 8 bases spanning the gap. The length of the CDR3 is 13 residues. Germline CDR1 is MNHEY and CDR2 is SMNVEV (reference sequence).

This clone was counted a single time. CDR3 bases: TGTGCCAGCACCCGTACTAGCACAGATACGCAGTATTTT. Protein sequence: CASTRTSTDTQYF. The chain links TRBV2 to TRBJ2-3; D remains ambiguous. V lost 7 bases and J lost 0, with 8 bases in between. The CDR3 covers 13 residues. In germline, CDR1 is SNHLY, CDR2 FYNNEI.

CDR3 sequence reads: CASSSWMGQGSNTEAFF. For the CDR3, the DNA is TGTGCCAGCAGTTCATGGATGGGACAGGGGTCGAACACTGAAGCTTTCTTT. This chain uses TRBV7-2 with TRBJ1-1; 10 positions agree with TRBD1. The trim removed 6 bases at V and 1 base at J, leaving 11 bases unmatched. This CDR3 has 17 residues. Germline CDR1 reads SGHTA; CDR2 reads FQGNSA.

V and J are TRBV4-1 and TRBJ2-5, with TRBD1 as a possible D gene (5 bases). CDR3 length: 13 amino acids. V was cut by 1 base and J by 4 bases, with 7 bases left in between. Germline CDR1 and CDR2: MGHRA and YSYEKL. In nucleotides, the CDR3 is TGCGCCAGCAGCCAAGGCAGGGTAGAGACCCAGTACTTC. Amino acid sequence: CASSQGRVETQYF.

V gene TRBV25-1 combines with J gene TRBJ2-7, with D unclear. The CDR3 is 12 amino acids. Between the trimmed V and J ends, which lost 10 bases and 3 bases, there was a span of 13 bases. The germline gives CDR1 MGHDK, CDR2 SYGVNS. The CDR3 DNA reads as TGTGCCACCGCATCGGTGATCTACGAGCAGTACTTC. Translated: CATASVIYEQYF.

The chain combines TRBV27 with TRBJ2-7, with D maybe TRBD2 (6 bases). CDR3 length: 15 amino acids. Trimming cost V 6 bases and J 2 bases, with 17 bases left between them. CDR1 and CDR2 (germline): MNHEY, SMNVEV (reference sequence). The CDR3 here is CASSPLARTTYEQYF. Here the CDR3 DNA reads TGTGCCAGCAGCCCCCTAGCGCGGACAACCTACGAGCAGTACTTC.

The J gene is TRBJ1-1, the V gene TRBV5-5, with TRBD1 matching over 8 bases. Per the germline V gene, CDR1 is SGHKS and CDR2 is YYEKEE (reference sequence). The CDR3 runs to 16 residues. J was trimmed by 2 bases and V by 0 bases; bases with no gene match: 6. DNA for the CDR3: TGTGCCAGCAGCTTGGAGTCGACAGGGGCTAACACTGAAGCTTTCTTT. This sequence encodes CASSLESTGANTEAFF.

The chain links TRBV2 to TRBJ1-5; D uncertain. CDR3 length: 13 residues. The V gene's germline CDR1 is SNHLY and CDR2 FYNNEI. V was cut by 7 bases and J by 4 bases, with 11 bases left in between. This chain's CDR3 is CASTEMWNQPQHF. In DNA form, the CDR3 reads TGTGCCAGCACCGAGATGTGGAATCAGCCCCAGCATTTT.

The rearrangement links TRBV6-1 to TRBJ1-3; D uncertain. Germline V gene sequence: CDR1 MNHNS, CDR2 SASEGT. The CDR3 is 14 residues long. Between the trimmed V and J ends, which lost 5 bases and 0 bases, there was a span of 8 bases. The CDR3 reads CASSLYISGNTIYF. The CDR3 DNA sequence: TGTGCCAGCAGTCTCTATATCTCTGGAAACACCATATATTTT.

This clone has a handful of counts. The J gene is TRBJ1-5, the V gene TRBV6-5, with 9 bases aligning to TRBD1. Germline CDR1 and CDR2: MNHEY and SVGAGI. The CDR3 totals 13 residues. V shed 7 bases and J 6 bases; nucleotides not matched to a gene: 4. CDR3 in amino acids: CASTGQGVQPQHF. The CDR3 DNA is TGTGCCAGCACGGGACAGGGAGTTCAGCCCCAGCATTTT.

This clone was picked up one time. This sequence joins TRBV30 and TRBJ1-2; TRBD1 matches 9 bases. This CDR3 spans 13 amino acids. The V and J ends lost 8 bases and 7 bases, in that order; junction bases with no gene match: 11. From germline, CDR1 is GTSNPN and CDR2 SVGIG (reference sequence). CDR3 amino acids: CAQVDRGGFGYTF. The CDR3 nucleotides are TGTGCCCAGGTGGACAGGGGAGGATTTGGCTACACCTTC.

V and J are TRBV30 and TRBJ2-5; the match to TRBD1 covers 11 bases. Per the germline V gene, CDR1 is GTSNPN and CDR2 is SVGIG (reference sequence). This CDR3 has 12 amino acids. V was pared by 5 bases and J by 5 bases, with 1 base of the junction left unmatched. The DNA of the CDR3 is TGTGCCTGGGGACAGGGGGCGGAGACCCAGTACTTC. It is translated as CAWGQGAETQYF.

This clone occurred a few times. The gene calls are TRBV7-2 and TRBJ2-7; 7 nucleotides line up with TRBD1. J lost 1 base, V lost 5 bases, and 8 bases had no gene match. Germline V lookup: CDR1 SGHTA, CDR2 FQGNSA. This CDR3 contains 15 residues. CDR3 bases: TGTGCCAGCAGCCCGTGGGACAGCCAATCCTACGAGCAGTACTTC. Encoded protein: CASSPWDSQSYEQYF. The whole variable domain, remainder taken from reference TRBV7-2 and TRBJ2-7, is GAGVSQSPSNKVTEKGKDVELRCDPISGHTALYWYRQSLGQGLEFLIYFQGNSAPDKSGLPSDRFSAERTGGSVSTLTIQRTQQEDSAVYLCASSPWDSQSYEQYFGPGTRLTVT.

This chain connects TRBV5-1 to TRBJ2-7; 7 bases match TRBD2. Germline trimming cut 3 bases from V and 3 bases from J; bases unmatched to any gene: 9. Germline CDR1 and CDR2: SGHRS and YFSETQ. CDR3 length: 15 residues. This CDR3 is CASSSLGGSNYEQYF. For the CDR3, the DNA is TGCGCCAGCAGCTCCCTCGGGGGGTCGAACTACGAGCAGTACTTC.

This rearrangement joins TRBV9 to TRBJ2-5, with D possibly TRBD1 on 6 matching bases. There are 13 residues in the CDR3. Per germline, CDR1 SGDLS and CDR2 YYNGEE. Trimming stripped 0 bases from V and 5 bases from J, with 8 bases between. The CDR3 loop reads CASSVGGRETQYF. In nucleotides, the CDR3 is TGTGCCAGCAGCGTAGGGGGGCGGGAGACCCAGTACTTC.

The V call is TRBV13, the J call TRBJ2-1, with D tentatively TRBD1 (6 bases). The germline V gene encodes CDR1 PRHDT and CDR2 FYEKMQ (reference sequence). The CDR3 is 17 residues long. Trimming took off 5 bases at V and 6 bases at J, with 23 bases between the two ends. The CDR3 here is CASSLKQGTSRGNEQFF. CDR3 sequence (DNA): TGTGCCAGCAGCCTGAAACAGGGTACCTCAAGAGGCAATGAGCAGTTCTTC.